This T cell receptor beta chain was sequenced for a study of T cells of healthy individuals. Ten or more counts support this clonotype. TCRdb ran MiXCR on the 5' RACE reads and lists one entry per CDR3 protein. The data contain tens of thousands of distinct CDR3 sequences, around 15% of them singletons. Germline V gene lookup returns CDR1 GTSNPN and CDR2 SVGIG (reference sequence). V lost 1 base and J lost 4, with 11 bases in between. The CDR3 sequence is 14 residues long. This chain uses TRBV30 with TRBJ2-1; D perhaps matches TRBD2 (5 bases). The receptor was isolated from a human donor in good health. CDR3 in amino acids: CAWSAGIGYNEQFF. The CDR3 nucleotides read TGTGCCTGGAGTGCGGGGATTGGGTACAATGAGCAGTTCTTC.